These 28 T cell receptor beta chains originate from one sample sequenced in a study of control samples from healthy donors and cancer patients (TCRdb year 2020). The library was prepared using the immunoSEQ multiplex PCR assay. TCRdb mirrors the immuneACCESS table, restricted to in-frame sequences. Some clones are absent from its copies; in checked studies, under half trace to an unresolved V gene, and the reason for the others is unknown. This sample comprises about 77,000 clones, approximately 92% of them detected only once. The top ten constitute 4.5% to 7.5% of the sample. The sample consisted of blood. The receptors come from a woman in her sixties or seventies in good health.

The V and J genes are TRBV18 and TRBJ2-3; tentatively, D is TRBD1 (5 bases). The ends were cut back, 5 bases at V and 4 bases at J, with 22 bases in the middle. CDR1 and CDR2 (germline): KGHSH, LQKENI. This CDR3 is 17 amino acids long. The CDR3 DNA reads as TGTGCCAGCTCAGCCCTCTACGTAAGGGGTACCGCAGATACGCAGTATTTT. As protein: CASSALYVRGTADTQYF.

The chain combines TRBV3-1 (or the pseudogene TRBV3-2) with TRBJ1-3; no clear D gene. The V end was cut by 5 bases, the J end by 16 bases, with 18 bases between. The germline gives CDR1 LGHDT, CDR2 YNNKEL (reference sequence). The CDR3 is 12 residues long. The CDR3 nucleotides read TGTGCCAGCAGCTTCTCAGCCTCCCCACTGTATTTT. Residues: CASSFSASPLYF.

J is TRBJ2-7 and V is TRBV30; D remains unclear. This CDR3 has 14 amino acids. Germline V gene lookup returns CDR1 GTSNPN and CDR2 SVGIG (reference sequence). V lost 0 bases and J 2 bases, leaving 11 bases between the germline ends. CDR3 residues: CAWSVGYVPYEQYF. CDR3 in DNA: TGTGCCTGGAGTGTTGGCTACGTTCCCTACGAGCAGTACTTC.

The chain employs TRBV28 and TRBJ1-6; 8 positions match TRBD1. Germline V gene lookup returns CDR1 MDHEN and CDR2 SYDVKM. This CDR3 comprises 17 residues. The CDR3, as DNA: TGTGGGAGCAGTCCCGGAGGGGACAGGTTTTATAATTCACCCCTCCACTTT. Protein sequence: CGSSPGGDRFYNSPLHF. Combining the CDR3 with reference TRBV28 and TRBJ1-6 gives the whole variable domain DVKVTQSSRYLVKRTGEKVFLECVQDMDHENMFWYRQDPGLGLRLIYFSYDVKMKEKGDIPEGYSVSREKKERFSLILESASTNQTSMYLCGSSPGGDRFYNSPLHFGNGTRLTVT.

The genes are TRBV4-1 and TRBJ2-1, with 13 bases identical to TRBD2. V was pared by 1 base and J by 6 bases, with 3 bases of the junction left unmatched. Germline V gene data show CDR1 as MGHRA and CDR2 as YSYEKL. The CDR3 is 16 amino acids. The CDR3 region is CASSQARTSGSNEQFF. DNA for the CDR3: TGCGCCAGCAGCCAAGCGAGGACTAGCGGGAGCAATGAGCAGTTCTTC.

A single count supports this clone. This chain links TRBV4-3 with TRBJ1-1, with D unclear. The ends were cut back, 0 bases at V and 1 base at J, with 9 bases in the middle. Looked up from germline, CDR1 is LGHNA and CDR2 is YSLEER. CDR3 length equals 15 residues. The CDR3 region is CASSQEEGRNTEAFF. DNA of the CDR3: TGCGCCAGCAGCCAAGAGGAAGGGCGGAACACTGAAGCTTTCTTT.

This chain uses TRBV14 with TRBJ1-1; D is uncertain. The CDR3 spans 13 residues. V lost 4 bases and J lost 3, with 9 bases in between. CDR1 SGHDN and CDR2 FVKESK come from the germline V gene. The CDR3 loop reads CASSLAVDTEAFF. DNA for the CDR3: TGTGCCAGCAGCCTTGCAGTGGACACTGAAGCTTTCTTT.

V and J are TRBV5-1 and TRBJ2-7; D possibly corresponds to TRBD2 (7 bases). V was pared by 4 bases and J by 5 bases, with 16 bases between. Germline V gene lookup returns CDR1 SGHRS and CDR2 YFSETQ. This CDR3 is built from 14 residues. The CDR3, as DNA: TGCGCCAGCAGCAGGGGGGGGAGTCTCGACGAGCAGTACTTC. It yields the protein CASSRGGSLDEQYF.

V and J are TRBV6-6 and TRBJ2-1, with 8 bases matching TRBD1. The length of the CDR3 is 20 residues. The germline V gene encodes CDR1 MNHNY and CDR2 SVGAGI (reference sequence). Trimming took 6 bases from V and 1 from J; bases not matched to a gene: 20. CDR3 protein: CASSPLFQGALLNSYNEQFF. DNA of the CDR3: TGTGCCAGCAGCCCGCTATTCCAGGGGGCTCTATTAAATTCCTACAATGAGCAGTTCTTC.

The chain combines TRBV11-2 with TRBJ2-7; no clear D. Germline lookup yields CDR1 SGHAT and CDR2 FQNNGV. This CDR3 spans 14 amino acids. Deletions cut 0 bases from V and 5 bases from J, with 11 bases between. This CDR3 is CASSLDNSYHEQYF. The CDR3, as DNA: TGTGCCAGCAGCTTAGACAACAGCTACCACGAGCAGTACTTC.

The gene calls are TRBV10-3 and TRBJ2-1; TRBD1 aligns across 9 bases. V lost 6 bases, J lost 4 bases, and 1 base stayed unmatched. CDR3 length: 13 residues. The germline gives CDR1 ENHRY, CDR2 SYGVKD. CDR3 region: CAIRGTGYNEQFF. Written as DNA, the CDR3 is TGTGCCATCAGGGGGACAGGGTACAATGAGCAGTTCTTC.

J is TRBJ1-2 and V is TRBV9, with D possibly matching TRBD1 (6 bases). This CDR3 has 15 residues. Trimming took off 4 bases at V and 4 bases at J, with 17 bases between the two ends. Germline CDR1 reads SGDLS; CDR2 reads YYNGEE. DNA of the CDR3: TGTGCCAGCAGCCCTGAAAAGGGGGGGCCCTATGGCTACACCTTC. Translation: CASSPEKGGPYGYTF.

The V call is TRBV18, the J call TRBJ2-7; D call uncertain. CDR1 and CDR2 (germline): KGHSH, LQKENI. The CDR3 totals 13 residues. V was cut by 3 bases and J by 6 bases, with 12 bases left in between. The CDR3 DNA sequence: TGTGCCAGCTCACCCGAGTTTAGAGTCGAGCAGTACTTC. This translates into CASSPEFRVEQYF. Supplemented by reference TRBV18 and TRBJ2-7, the full variable domain reads NAGVMQNPRHLVRRRGQEARLRCSPMKGHSHVYWYRQLPEEGLKFMVYLQKENIIDESGMPKERFSAEFPKEGPSILRIQQVVRGDSAAYFCASSPEFRVEQYFGPGTRLTVT.

This sequence joins TRBV9 and TRBJ1-2, with D unresolved. This CDR3 comprises 12 residues. With 5 bases removed from V and 4 bases from J, the gap between germline ends came to 9 bases. The V gene's germline CDR1 is SGDLS and CDR2 YYNGEE. CDR3 DNA sequence: TGTGCCAGCAGGGGGTACGTCTATGGCTACACCTTC. It codes for CASRGYVYGYTF.

V gene TRBV7-9 combines with J gene TRBJ2-1; the D gene is possibly TRBD2 (6 bases). CDR3 length: 16 residues. Germline lookup yields CDR1 SEHNR and CDR2 FQNEAQ (reference sequence). V lost 5 bases and J lost 0, with 14 bases in between. CDR3 sequence reads: CASSPAGSGSYNEQFF. As DNA, the CDR3 is TGTGCCAGCAGCCCCGCCGGTAGCGGCTCCTACAATGAGCAGTTCTTC. The full variable domain, with the rest looked up from reference TRBV7-9 and TRBJ2-1, is DTGVSQNPRHKITKRGQNVTFRCDPISEHNRLYWYRQTLGQGPEFLTYFQNEAQLEKSRLLSDRFSAERPKGSFSTLEIQRTEQGDSAMYLCASSPAGSGSYNEQFFGPGTRLTVL.

The chain uses TRBV28 and TRBJ1-2; D ambiguous. Between the trimmed V and J ends, which lost 7 bases and 2 bases, there was a span of 5 bases. The CDR3 is 11 residues long. In germline, CDR1 is MDHEN, CDR2 SYDVKM. CDR3 in DNA: TGTGCCAGCAAGGCGAACTATGGCTACACCTTC. Its protein is CASKANYGYTF.

The chain links TRBV30 to TRBJ1-6; a weak D match, TRBD1 (6 bases). Germline CDR1 GTSNPN, CDR2 SVGIG (reference sequence). Trimming removed 0 bases from V and 7 bases from J, with 16 bases in between. The CDR3 contains 16 residues. CDR3 DNA sequence: TGTGCCTGGAGTGTCCGGGGGCGCCCAGGGAATTCACCCCTCCACTTT. Its protein product is CAWSVRGRPGNSPLHF.

This chain joins TRBV19 and TRBJ1-2; no definite D call. CDR3 size: 16 residues. V was pared by 7 bases and J by 5 bases, with 23 bases between. CDR1 and CDR2 from the germline V gene are LNHDA and SQIVND (reference sequence). The CDR3 DNA follows: TGTGCCAGTAAGAGGGTGCTTTCCTATGAAACTTATGGCTACACCTTC. This encodes CASKRVLSYETYGYTF.

The chain couples TRBV2 to TRBJ2-1; D uncertain. CDR3 length: 12 residues. CDR1 is SNHLY and CDR2 is FYNNEI in the germline V gene. Trimming shortened V by 5 bases and J by 10 bases, and 12 bases separated the two germline ends. CDR3 region: CASSRPPGEQFF. The CDR3 DNA sequence: TGTGCCAGCAGTCGACCGCCCGGGGAGCAGTTCTTC.

The chain employs TRBV27 and TRBJ2-3, with TRBD2 identical over 11 bases. V lost 7 bases, J lost 7 bases, and 13 bases stayed unmatched. This CDR3 is 16 amino acids long. Germline V gene lookup returns CDR1 MNHEY and CDR2 SMNVEV (reference sequence). Written as DNA, the CDR3 is TGTGCCAGCAAGATCTTTAGCGGGAGGGCCGTGTATACGCAGTATTTT. Translation gives CASKIFSGRAVYTQYF.

The rearrangement links TRBV5-1 to TRBJ2-2; D ambiguous. The CDR3 consists of 15 residues. V was pared by 1 base and J by 2 bases, with 9 bases between. Germline assignment: CDR1 SGHRS and CDR2 YFSETQ. The CDR3 here is CASSLRAVNTGELFF. CDR3 DNA sequence: TGCGCCAGCAGCTTGAGGGCGGTTAACACCGGGGAGCTGTTTTTT.

The chain joins TRBV6-6 to TRBJ1-5, with a weak D call TRBD1 (6 bases). The CDR3 has 15 residues. Looked up from germline, CDR1 is MNHNY and CDR2 is SVGAGI (reference sequence). Trimming cost V 6 bases and J 1 base, with 13 bases left between them. CDR3 nucleotides: TGTGCCAGCAGCAAAGAGGGACAAAGCAATCAGCCCCAGCATTTT. Translation gives CASSKEGQSNQPQHF.

This chain connects TRBV15 to TRBJ2-2; 8 bases are a match to TRBD1. J gave up 4 bases and V 3 bases, and 13 bases lay outside the gene matches. The CDR3 spans 18 residues. The germline V gene encodes CDR1 LNHNV and CDR2 YYDKDF (reference sequence). CDR3 DNA: TGTGCCACCAGCAGCACCTTTCGGAGGACAGGGTCCACCGGGGAGCTGTTTTTT. Its translation is CATSSTFRRTGSTGELFF.

This sequence joins TRBV2 and TRBJ1-6, with D unresolved. The CDR3 extends over 14 amino acids. Germline CDR1 is SNHLY and CDR2 is FYNNEI. V lost 10 bases to trimming and J lost 2 bases, with 12 bases between them. The chain's CDR3 is CATLAAAYNSPLHF. Here the CDR3 DNA reads TGTGCCACCCTGGCCGCTGCCTATAATTCACCCCTCCACTTT.

The genes are TRBV9 and TRBJ2-5; D possibly corresponds to TRBD1 (6 bases). The CDR3 has 15 amino acids. The V gene's germline CDR1 is SGDLS and CDR2 YYNGEE. V was cut by 1 base and J by 0 bases, with 10 bases left in between. CDR3 sequence (DNA): TGTGCCAGCAGCGTACAGCAGGGGTACCAAGAGACCCAGTACTTC. It is translated as CASSVQQGYQETQYF. The variable domain in full, completed from reference TRBV9 and TRBJ2-5, reads DSGVTQTPKHLITATGQRVTLRCSPRSGDLSVYWYQQSLDQGLQFLIQYYNGEERAKGNILERFSAQQFPDLHSELNLSSLELGDSALYFCASSVQQGYQETQYFGPGTRLLVL.

V gene TRBV28 combines with J gene TRBJ2-5, with TRBD2 as a possible D gene (6 bases). Germline V gene sequence: CDR1 MDHEN, CDR2 SYDVKM. Trimming took off 3 bases at V and 2 bases at J, with 16 bases between the two ends. This CDR3 comprises 16 residues. The DNA of the CDR3 is TGTGCCAGCAGTTTGGGTGGCGGGACCCTTCAAGAGACCCAGTACTTC. It is translated as CASSLGGGTLQETQYF.

This clone was seen a handful of times. Here the CDR3 DNA reads TGTGCCAGCAAAATCCCGGGGCATTATAATTCACCCCTCCACTTT. Encoded protein: CASKIPGHYNSPLHF. The chain combines TRBV11-2 with TRBJ1-6; TRBD1 might be the D (5 bases). Germline CDR1 is SGHAT and CDR2 is FQNNGV. The CDR3 loop spans 15 amino acids. V shed 7 bases and J shed 4 bases, with 14 bases lying between them.

The chain has TRBV5-1 and TRBJ2-2; D call uncertain. Germline values: CDR1 SGHRS, CDR2 YFSETQ. This CDR3 is 15 amino acids long. Trimming left V 2 bases short and J 4 bases short, with 12 bases between. CDR3 in DNA: TGCGCCAGCAGCTTATTCCCCGACACCACCGGGGAGCTGTTTTTT. Translation: CASSLFPDTTGELFF.